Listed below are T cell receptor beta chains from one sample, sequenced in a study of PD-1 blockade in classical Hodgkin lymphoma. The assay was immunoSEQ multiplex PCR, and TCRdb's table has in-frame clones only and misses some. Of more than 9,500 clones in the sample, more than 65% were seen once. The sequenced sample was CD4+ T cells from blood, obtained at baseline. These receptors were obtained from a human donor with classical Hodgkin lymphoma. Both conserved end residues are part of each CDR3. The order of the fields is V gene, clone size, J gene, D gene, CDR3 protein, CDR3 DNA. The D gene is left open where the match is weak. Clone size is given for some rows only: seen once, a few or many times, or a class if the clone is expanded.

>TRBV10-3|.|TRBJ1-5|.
CAISESGGFSNQPQHF
TGTGCCATCAGTGAGTCGGGGGGGTTTAGCAATCAGCCCCAGCATTTT
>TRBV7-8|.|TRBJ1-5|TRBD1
CASSLGYRGGDQPQHF
TGTGCCAGCAGCTTAGGGTACAGGGGTGGGGATCAGCCCCAGCATTTT
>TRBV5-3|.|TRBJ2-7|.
CARSLRRVETFLDYEQYF
TGTGCCAGAAGCTTGAGAAGAGTAGAAACTTTTTTGGACTACGAGCAGTACTTC
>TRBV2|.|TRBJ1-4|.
CASRKDSPRRGKLFF
TGTGCCAGCAGAAAGGACAGCCCGCGCCGGGGAAAACTGTTTTTT
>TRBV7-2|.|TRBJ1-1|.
CASVRGGTEAFF
TGTGCCAGCGTCAGAGGAGGCACTGAAGCTTTCTTT
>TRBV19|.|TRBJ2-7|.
CATSVAQDLLSEQYF
TGTGCCACCTCCGTGGCCCAGGATTTGTTAAGCGAGCAGTACTTC
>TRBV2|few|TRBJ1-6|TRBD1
CASSDRGPDNSPLHF
TGTGCCAGCAGTGACAGGGGGCCTGATAATTCACCCCTCCACTTT
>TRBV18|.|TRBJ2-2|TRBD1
CASSHTGQVSANTGELFF
TGTGCCAGCTCACACACGGGACAGGTTTCCGCGAACACCGGGGAGCTGTTTTTT
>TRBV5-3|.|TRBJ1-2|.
CARSSRRGRDGYTF
TGTGCCAGAAGCAGCCGTCGGGGCAGAGATGGCTACACCTTC
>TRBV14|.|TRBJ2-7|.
CASSPNRGGNEQYF
TGTGCCAGCAGCCCGAACAGGGGAGGCAACGAGCAGTACTTC
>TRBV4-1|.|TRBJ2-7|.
CASSPFLRDIAREQYF
TGCGCCAGCAGCCCATTCCTCCGGGACATTGCTCGCGAGCAGTACTTC
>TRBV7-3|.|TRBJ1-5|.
CASSPDTVRHSNQPQHF
TGTGCCAGCAGCCCGGATACAGTTCGGCATAGCAATCAGCCCCAGCATTTT
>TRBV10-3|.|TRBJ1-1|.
CAISESGQMNTEAFF
TGTGCCATCAGTGAGTCGGGGCAGATGAACACTGAAGCTTTCTTT